What follows describes a single T cell receptor beta chain. This entry is derived from a study of identical twins. The junction had 8 bases not matched to a gene; V was cut back by 6 bases and J by 1 base. Germline V lookup: CDR1 MRHNA, CDR2 SNTAGT. The CDR3 consists of 17 residues. Each CDR3 protein is one row after TCRdb ran MiXCR on the 5' RACE reads. The data contain about 280,000 distinct CDR3 sequences, about 8.1% of them singletons. The data also belong to a second study, concerning yellow fever vaccine responses in identical twins.

This TCR derives from a woman younger than 35 in good health. The chain has TRBV6-4 and TRBJ2-1, with 11 bases matching TRBD2. The sample comprised memory (CD45RO+) T cells sorted from blood. The CDR3 nucleotides read TGTGCCAGCAGCCCCGGGGTAGCGGGAGGGTCCTACAATGAGCAGTTCTTC. Translating gives CASSPGVAGGSYNEQFF.